The 31 T cell receptor beta chains listed next were all sequenced from one sample in a study of spatial heterogeneity in lung cancer. TCRdb used MiXCR to reprocess the 5' RACE reads, holding one entry per CDR3 protein. The sample has 110,000 or so distinct CDR3 sequences, 11% seen once. Documented time point: blood at routine non-recurrence follow-up after resection. The sample consisted of PBMCs, taken at follow-up. These receptors were obtained from a female donor with early-stage non-small cell lung cancer.

This clonotype has just a few counts. The chain links TRBV2 to TRBJ1-1; 7 bases are shared with TRBD1. J was trimmed by 4 bases and V by 5 bases; bases with no gene match: 13. Germline V gene lookup returns CDR1 SNHLY and CDR2 FYNNEI. The CDR3 has 16 residues. CDR3: CASSSQPRTGGTEAFF. The CDR3 bases are TGTGCCAGCAGTAGTCAACCCCGGACAGGCGGCACTGAAGCTTTCTTT.

To note about this clonotype: A clone one base away is much larger, so this may be a read error. The genes are TRBV2 and TRBJ2-5; D gene uncertain. The CDR3 has 11 amino acids. Germline V gene lookup returns CDR1 SNHLY and CDR2 FYNNEI. V lost 7 bases to trimming and J lost 2 bases, with 5 bases between them. The CDR3 here is CASNVQETQYF. CDR3 bases: TGTGCCAGCAATGTACAAGAGACCCAGTACTTC.

The chain joins TRBV7-2 to TRBJ2-5, with 7 bases aligning to TRBD2. Germline CDR1 and CDR2: SGHTA and FQGNSA. The CDR3 has 16 residues. Trimming cost V 5 bases and J 2 bases; bases outside gene matches: 11. This CDR3 is CASSPNSGRGQETQYF. The CDR3 region has the DNA TGTGCCAGCAGCCCTAATAGCGGGCGGGGACAAGAGACCCAGTACTTC.

The chain couples TRBV19 to TRBJ2-6, with D unclear. Between the trimmed V and J ends, which lost 7 bases and 4 bases, there was a span of 14 bases. The CDR3 is 15 residues long. The germline gives CDR1 LNHDA, CDR2 SQIVND (reference sequence). This chain's CDR3 is CASTLHWQGANVLTF. The CDR3 DNA sequence: TGTGCCAGTACCCTACATTGGCAGGGGGCCAACGTCCTGACTTTC.

The rearrangement uses TRBV7-8 and TRBJ2-1, with TRBD2 identical over 10 bases. V shed 5 bases and J 5 bases; nucleotides not matched to a gene: 15. The CDR3 has 18 residues. Germline V gives CDR1 SGHVS, CDR2 FQNEAQ. In nucleotides, the CDR3 is TGTGCCAGCAGCCTTACAGGGGGAACTAGCGGGGTCCACAATGAGCAGTTCTTC. It codes for CASSLTGGTSGVHNEQFF. The whole variable domain, remainder taken from reference TRBV7-8 and TRBJ2-1, is GAGVSQSPRYKVAKRGQDVALRCDPISGHVSLFWYQQALGQGPEFLTYFQNEAQLDKSGLPSDRFFAERPEGSVSTLKIQRTQQEDSAVYLCASSLTGGTSGVHNEQFFGPGTRLTVL.

There are a few counts of this clonotype. This rearrangement joins TRBV11-2 to TRBJ2-5; 7 bases are shared with TRBD2. Per the germline V gene, CDR1 is SGHAT and CDR2 is FQNNGV. This CDR3 region has 17 residues. V lost 5 bases and J lost 1; bases outside the gene matches: 13. DNA for the CDR3: TGTGCCAGCAGCACCAATCGGTGGGTAGCGGGCCAAGAGACCCAGTACTTC. Protein: CASSTNRWVAGQETQYF.

The sample holds a few counts of this clonotype. The CDR3 coding sequence is TGTGCCAGCAGCCCCCTAGCGGGAGCGGCCACAGATACGCAGTATTTT. The encoded protein is CASSPLAGAATDTQYF. The rearrangement uses TRBV5-6 and TRBJ2-3; 10 bases match TRBD2. CDR1 SGHDT and CDR2 YYEEEE come from the germline V gene. V lost 4 bases, J lost 2 bases, and 7 bases stayed unmatched. This CDR3 region has 16 residues. The full variable domain, completed using reference TRBV5-6 and TRBJ2-3, is DAGVTQSPTHLIKTRGQQVTLRCSPKSGHDTVSWYQQALGQGPQFIFQYYEEEERQRGNFPDRFSGHQFPNYSSELNVNALLLGDSALYLCASSPLAGAATDTQYFGPGTRLTVL.

This clonotype has ten or more counts. This chain uses TRBV11-2 with TRBJ1-2; no firm D call. This CDR3 has 14 amino acids. CDR1 is SGHAT and CDR2 is FQNNGV in the germline V gene. The V end lost 1 base, the J end lost 1 base, and 7 bases lay between the germline ends. CDR3 sequence reads: CASSLVVDNYGYTF. CDR3 DNA: TGTGCCAGCAGCTTAGTGGTGGATAACTATGGCTACACCTTC.

The chain employs TRBV5-6 and TRBJ1-3; possible D gene TRBD1, 5 bases. Germline CDR1 is SGHDT and CDR2 is YYEEEE. Trimming left V 0 bases short and J 0 bases short, with 13 bases between. This CDR3 region has 17 residues. Written as DNA, the CDR3 is TGTGCCAGCAGCTTGGGGCCCGGGGGGATCTCTGGAAACACCATATATTTT. This codes for CASSLGPGGISGNTIYF.

The V gene is TRBV19, the J gene TRBJ2-2; tentative D call: TRBD1 (5 bases). Germline-derived CDR1 and CDR2 are LNHDA and SQIVND (reference sequence). V was pared by 8 bases and J by 2 bases, with 18 bases between. The CDR3 extends over 16 amino acids. CDR3: CASQSQEPINTGELFF. The CDR3 nucleotides read TGTGCCAGTCAGTCACAGGAGCCAATTAACACCGGGGAGCTGTTTTTT.

CDR3 nucleotides: TGTGCCAGCAGCTTAGGCCAGGGTGGGGAGCTTACGCAGTATTTT. This encodes CASSLGQGGELTQYF. This chain connects TRBV7-2 to TRBJ2-3; D possibly matches TRBD1 or TRBD2 (5 bases each). Deletions cut 1 base from V and 8 bases from J, with 16 bases between. The CDR3 is made up of 15 amino acids. Germline lookup yields CDR1 SGHTA and CDR2 FQGNSA.

The chain employs TRBV19 and TRBJ1-2; D ambiguous. The CDR3 covers 14 residues. The V end lost 3 bases, the J end lost 0 bases, and 8 bases lay between the germline ends. Germline values: CDR1 LNHDA, CDR2 SQIVND (reference sequence). The CDR3 here is CASSIGKTNYGYTF. The CDR3 DNA sequence: TGTGCCAGTAGTATTGGGAAGACTAACTATGGCTACACCTTC.

The genes are TRBV14 and TRBJ2-1, with 11 bases identical to TRBD2. The CDR3 is 14 residues long. The ends lost 4 bases at V and 5 bases at J; junction bases unmatched: 1. CDR1 and CDR2 from the germline V gene are SGHDN and FVKESK. CDR3 sequence reads: CASSRLAGHNEQFF. The CDR3 nucleotides are TGTGCCAGCAGCCGACTAGCGGGACACAATGAGCAGTTCTTC.

V is TRBV6-1 and J is TRBJ1-5; no definite D call. This CDR3 region has 14 residues. The ends were cut back, 4 bases at V and 4 bases at J, with 11 bases in the middle. CDR1 is MNHNS, CDR2 SASEGT, per germline. CDR3 nucleotide sequence: TGTGCCAGCAGTGCGCTGACCCCAAATCAGCCCCAGCATTTT. Amino acids: CASSALTPNQPQHF.

The rearrangement links TRBV20-1 to TRBJ2-1; 9 bases line up with TRBD2. Unmatched junction bases numbered 15, after V lost 5 bases and J lost 1 base. The germline CDR1 and CDR2 sequences are DFQATT and SNEGSKA (reference sequence). This CDR3 spans 18 amino acids. The CDR3 is CSAGGDSASGISYNEQFF. The CDR3 DNA reads TGCAGTGCTGGAGGGGACAGTGCTAGCGGGATATCCTACAATGAGCAGTTCTTC.

This clonotype turned up a few times. The genes are TRBV27 and TRBJ2-7, with no clear D. V was cut by 6 bases and J by 2 bases, with 14 bases left in between. The CDR3 extends over 14 amino acids. The V gene's germline CDR1 is MNHEY and CDR2 SMNVEV (reference sequence). CDR3 nucleotides: TGTGCCAGCAGCAATGGTAGGGAAACCTACGAGCAGTACGTC. Its translation is CASSNGRETYEQYV.

In its sample, this clonotype was seen many times. This chain uses TRBV7-2 with TRBJ1-5; the D is unclear. The germline CDR1 and CDR2 sequences are SGHTA and FQGNSA. CDR3 length equals 13 residues. The ends were cut back, 4 bases at V and 4 bases at J, with 8 bases in the middle. CDR3 in amino acids: CASSSKLNQPQHF. In DNA, the CDR3 is TGTGCCAGCAGCTCCAAATTAAATCAGCCCCAGCATTTT.

In this sample, this clonotype turned up many times. The chain uses TRBV29-1 and TRBJ2-1, with 12 positions matching TRBD2. After removal of 3 bases from V and 6 bases from J, the junction contained 12 bases not matched to a gene. Germline V lookup: CDR1 SQVTM, CDR2 ANQGSEA. This CDR3 contains 17 residues. CDR3 region: CSVDSTFGLAGPNEQFF. The CDR3 region has the DNA TGCAGCGTTGACTCAACCTTCGGACTAGCGGGACCCAATGAGCAGTTCTTC.

This clonotype was detected a few times. The chain links TRBV7-2 to TRBJ2-7, with TRBD2 matching 8 bases. The germline gives CDR1 SGHTA, CDR2 FQGNSA. V gave up 5 bases and J gave up 5 bases; unmatched junction bases: 14. The CDR3 runs 16 residues. This CDR3 is CASSPHPGLGIHEQYF. In nucleotides, the CDR3 is TGTGCCAGCAGCCCACATCCGGGACTAGGGATTCACGAGCAGTACTTC.

This clonotype was detected a few times. The CDR3 here is CASSSTSVTGELFF. DNA for the CDR3: TGTGCCAGCAGCTCGACCTCAGTAACCGGGGAGCTGTTTTTT. V usage is TRBV7-3 and J usage is TRBJ2-2; no firm D call. CDR3 length: 14 amino acids. Germline lookup yields CDR1 SGHTA and CDR2 FQGTGA. V dropped 4 bases and J dropped 5 bases, with 11 bases sitting between them.

This clonotype was seen many times. The V gene is TRBV7-9, the J gene TRBJ1-2; D uncertain. CDR1 and CDR2 (germline): SEHNR, FQNEAQ (reference sequence). The CDR3 extends over 13 amino acids. V dropped 4 bases and J dropped 2 bases, with 8 bases sitting between them. The CDR3 coding sequence is TGTGCCAGCAGCTCAGGAGGGAACTATGGCTACACCTTC. The encoded protein is CASSSGGNYGYTF.

In its sample, this clonotype was seen a few times. The V gene is TRBV2, the J gene TRBJ2-7, with TRBD1 matching 10 bases. The CDR3 is made up of 14 amino acids. Germline trimming cut 6 bases from V and 5 bases from J; bases unmatched to any gene: 7. Germline CDR1 is SNHLY and CDR2 is FYNNEI. The CDR3 loop is CASRGTGEYHEQYV. In DNA, the CDR3 is TGTGCCAGCAGAGGGACAGGGGAGTATCACGAGCAGTACGTC.

This clonotype has a count of ten or more. The chain links TRBV15 to TRBJ2-7; D gene ambiguous. Germline CDR1 LNHNV, CDR2 YYDKDF (reference sequence). The CDR3 runs 13 residues. V was shortened by 0 bases and J by 6 bases, with 9 bases between the two germline ends. The CDR3 spells CATSRDSGTEQYF. The CDR3, as DNA: TGTGCCACCAGCAGAGATTCGGGTACCGAGCAGTACTTC.

At least ten counts were recorded for this clonotype. V is TRBV12-3 or TRBV12-4 and J is TRBJ2-2; D gene ambiguous. The CDR3 consists of 14 residues. Trimming took off 3 bases at V and 10 bases at J, with 15 bases between the two ends. In DNA form, the CDR3 reads TGTGCCAGCAGTTTGGGTACCCGACGGCTGGAGCTGTTTTTT. Translating it yields CASSLGTRRLELFF.

This clonotype was found a few times. The J gene is TRBJ1-6, the V gene TRBV30; D unclear. CDR3 size: 13 residues. Trimming removed 2 bases from V and 9 bases from J, with 11 bases in between. The germline V gene has CDR1 GTSNPN and CDR2 SVGIG (reference sequence). This chain's CDR3 is CAWSPRFSSPLHF. The DNA of the CDR3 is TGTGCCTGGAGTCCGCGCTTCTCTTCACCCCTCCACTTT.

This clonotype came up a few times. V and J are TRBV5-1 and TRBJ2-7, with 7 bases lining up with TRBD2. The CDR3 covers 15 residues. CDR1 SGHRS and CDR2 YFSETQ come from the germline V gene. V was clipped by 4 bases and J by 0 bases; unmatched bases: 7. The CDR3 sequence is CASSDRDYHSYEQYF. CDR3 DNA: TGCGCCAGCAGCGACCGGGACTACCACTCCTACGAGCAGTACTTC.

This chain uses TRBV7-8 with TRBJ1-1, with TRBD1 as a possible D gene (6 bases). The CDR3 spans 14 residues. Germline CDR1 SGHVS, CDR2 FQNEAQ. The ends were cut back, 4 bases at V and 5 bases at J, with 14 bases in the middle. Written as DNA, the CDR3 is TGTGCCAGCAGCTCGCAGGGGCCGGGGACTGAAGCTTTCTTT. Translating it yields CASSSQGPGTEAFF.

The rearrangement uses TRBV10-3 and TRBJ2-2, with TRBD2 matching over 7 bases. Per the germline V gene, CDR1 is ENHRY and CDR2 is SYGVKD. With V trimmed by 3 bases and J by 1 base, 14 bases remained unmatched. The CDR3 has 19 amino acids. Here the CDR3 reads CAISEYGLTGGKNTGELFF. DNA for the CDR3: TGTGCCATCAGTGAATATGGCCTTACGGGGGGAAAGAACACCGGGGAGCTGTTTTTT.

This clonotype showed up just a few times. This chain uses TRBV4-3 with TRBJ1-2; a possible D gene is TRBD1 (6 bases). CDR1 is LGHNA, CDR2 YSLEER, per germline. The CDR3 contains 16 residues. Trimming removed 1 base at V and 1 base at J, with 13 bases between. The CDR3 DNA follows: TGCGCCAGCAGCCAAGTCCAGGGGCTCTATAACTATGGCTACACCTTC. Residues: CASSQVQGLYNYGYTF.

The sample holds many counts of this clonotype. This chain connects TRBV12-3 or TRBV12-4 to TRBJ2-1; no reliable D call. The CDR3 contains 12 residues. Trimming took 3 bases from V and 11 from J, leaving 11 bases between them. CDR3 sequence (DNA): TGTGCCAGCAGTTTCCCGGGCGCTCAGCAGTTCTTC. This encodes CASSFPGAQQFF.

This clonotype was recorded at least ten times. The gene calls are TRBV4-1 and TRBJ1-4, with D uncertain. The length of the CDR3 is 12 residues. Looked up from germline, CDR1 is MGHRA and CDR2 is YSYEKL. Between the trimmed V and J ends, which lost 1 base and 10 bases, there was a span of 7 bases. The CDR3 sequence is CASSQVVGKLFF. DNA for the CDR3: TGCGCCAGCAGCCAAGTGGTTGGAAAACTGTTTTTT.